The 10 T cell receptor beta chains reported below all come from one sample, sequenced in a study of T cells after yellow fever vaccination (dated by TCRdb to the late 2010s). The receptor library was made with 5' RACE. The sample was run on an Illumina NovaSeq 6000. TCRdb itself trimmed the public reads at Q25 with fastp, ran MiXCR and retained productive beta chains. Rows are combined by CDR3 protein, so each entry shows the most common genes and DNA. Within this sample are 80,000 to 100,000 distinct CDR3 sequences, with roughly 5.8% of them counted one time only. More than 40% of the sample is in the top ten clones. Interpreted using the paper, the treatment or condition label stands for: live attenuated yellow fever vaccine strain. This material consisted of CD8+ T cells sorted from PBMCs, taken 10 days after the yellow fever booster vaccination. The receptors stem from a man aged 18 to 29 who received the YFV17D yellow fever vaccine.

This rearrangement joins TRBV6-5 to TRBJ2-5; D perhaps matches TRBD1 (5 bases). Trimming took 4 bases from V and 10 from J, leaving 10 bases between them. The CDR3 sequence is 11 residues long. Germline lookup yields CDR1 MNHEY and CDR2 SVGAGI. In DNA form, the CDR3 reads TGTGCCAGCAGTTTCGGACATCTCCAGTACTTC. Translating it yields CASSFGHLQYF.

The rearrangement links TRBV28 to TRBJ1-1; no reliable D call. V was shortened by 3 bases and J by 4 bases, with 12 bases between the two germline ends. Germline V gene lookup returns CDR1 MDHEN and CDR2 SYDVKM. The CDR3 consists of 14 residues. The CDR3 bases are TGTGCCAGCAGTTTTAGGAACGCGGGCACTGAAGCTTTCTTT. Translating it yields CASSFRNAGTEAFF.

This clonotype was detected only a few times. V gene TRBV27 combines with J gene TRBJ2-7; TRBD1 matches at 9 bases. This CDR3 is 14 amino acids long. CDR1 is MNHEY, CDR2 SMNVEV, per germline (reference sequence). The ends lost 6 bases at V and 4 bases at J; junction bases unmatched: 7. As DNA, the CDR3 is TGTGCCAGCAGGGACAGGGGAGGATCGTACGAGCAGTACTTC. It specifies CASRDRGGSYEQYF.

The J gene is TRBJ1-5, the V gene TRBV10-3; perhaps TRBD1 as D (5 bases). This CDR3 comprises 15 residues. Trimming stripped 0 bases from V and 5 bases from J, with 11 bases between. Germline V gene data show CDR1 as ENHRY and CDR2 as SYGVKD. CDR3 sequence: CAISESGASDQPQHF. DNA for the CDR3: TGTGCCATCAGTGAGTCAGGGGCCTCGGATCAGCCCCAGCATTTT.

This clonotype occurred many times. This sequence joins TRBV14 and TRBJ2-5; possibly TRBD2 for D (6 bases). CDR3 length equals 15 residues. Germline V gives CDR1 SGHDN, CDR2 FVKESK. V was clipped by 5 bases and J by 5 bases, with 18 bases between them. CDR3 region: CASSRRRDPAETQYF. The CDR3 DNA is TGTGCCAGCAGCAGAAGGAGGGATCCCGCGGAGACCCAGTACTTC.

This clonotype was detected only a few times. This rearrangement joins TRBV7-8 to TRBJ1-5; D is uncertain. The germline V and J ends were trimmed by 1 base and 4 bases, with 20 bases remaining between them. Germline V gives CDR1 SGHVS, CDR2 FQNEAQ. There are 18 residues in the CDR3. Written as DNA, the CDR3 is TGTGCCAGCAGCTTAGGCGGTTGGGATACCTTCCAGAATCAGCCCCAGCATTTT. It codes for CASSLGGWDTFQNQPQHF.

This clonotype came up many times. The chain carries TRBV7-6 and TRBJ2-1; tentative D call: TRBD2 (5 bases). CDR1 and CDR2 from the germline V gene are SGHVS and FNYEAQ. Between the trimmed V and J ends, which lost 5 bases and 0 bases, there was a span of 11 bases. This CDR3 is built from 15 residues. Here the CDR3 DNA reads TGTGCCAGCAGCCGAAGTGGGAGCTCCTACAATGAGCAGTTCTTC. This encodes CASSRSGSSYNEQFF.

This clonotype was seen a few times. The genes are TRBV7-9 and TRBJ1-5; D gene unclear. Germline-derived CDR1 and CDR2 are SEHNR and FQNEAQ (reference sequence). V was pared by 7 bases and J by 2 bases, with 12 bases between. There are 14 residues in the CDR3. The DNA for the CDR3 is TGTGCCAGCACCACCTCGAGTGGCAATCAGCCCCAGCATTTT. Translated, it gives CASTTSSGNQPQHF. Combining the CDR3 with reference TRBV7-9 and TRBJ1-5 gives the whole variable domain DTGVSQNPRHKITKRGQNVTFRCDPISEHNRLYWYRQTLGQGPEFLTYFQNEAQLEKSRLLSDRFSAERPKGSFSTLEIQRTEQGDSAMYLCASTTSSGNQPQHFGDGTRLSIL.

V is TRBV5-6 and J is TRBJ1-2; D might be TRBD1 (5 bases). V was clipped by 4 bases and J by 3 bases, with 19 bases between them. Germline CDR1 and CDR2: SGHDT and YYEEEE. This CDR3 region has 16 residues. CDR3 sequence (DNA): TGTGCCAGCAGCCCGAGGTTTAAAGGGGTCGACTATGGCTACACCTTC. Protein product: CASSPRFKGVDYGYTF.

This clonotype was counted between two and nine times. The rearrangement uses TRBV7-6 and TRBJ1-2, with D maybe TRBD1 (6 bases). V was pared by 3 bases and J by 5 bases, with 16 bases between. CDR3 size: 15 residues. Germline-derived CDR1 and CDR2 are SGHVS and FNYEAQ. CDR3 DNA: TGTGCCAGCAGCTTGCTCCGACGGGGGCTTTATGGCTACACCTTC. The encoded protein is CASSLLRRGLYGYTF. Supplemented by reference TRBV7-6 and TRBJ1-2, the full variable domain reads GAGVSQSPRYKVTKRGQDVALRCDPISGHVSLYWYRQALGQGPEFLTYFNYEAQQDKSGLPNDRFSAERPEGSISTLTIQRTEQRDSAMYRCASSLLRRGLYGYTFGSGTRLTVV.